This record looks at one T cell receptor beta chain sequence and its context. This sample was taken from a study of blood T cell repertoires in COVID-19. Across the study: PBMCs, B-cell-depleted T cells, or T cells provided the cDNA or gDNA that made up the material.

The CDR3 spans 11 residues. Trimming shortened V by 4 bases and J by 5 bases, and 8 bases separated the two germline ends. CDR1 is DFQATT and CDR2 is SNEGSKA in the germline V gene (reference sequence). Repertoires were generated with immunoSEQ multiplex PCR, while TCRdb's copy carries only in-frame clones and drops some. Of about 210,000 clones listed, about 92% are singletons. Sequenced: peripheral blood. This sequence was found in a man aged 30-40 years with acute or convalescent COVID-19. This chain connects TRBV20-1 to TRBJ2-5; D not resolved. The CDR3 DNA reads TGCAGTGCTAATGCCCGGGAGACCCAGTACTTC. The encoded protein is CSANARETQYF.